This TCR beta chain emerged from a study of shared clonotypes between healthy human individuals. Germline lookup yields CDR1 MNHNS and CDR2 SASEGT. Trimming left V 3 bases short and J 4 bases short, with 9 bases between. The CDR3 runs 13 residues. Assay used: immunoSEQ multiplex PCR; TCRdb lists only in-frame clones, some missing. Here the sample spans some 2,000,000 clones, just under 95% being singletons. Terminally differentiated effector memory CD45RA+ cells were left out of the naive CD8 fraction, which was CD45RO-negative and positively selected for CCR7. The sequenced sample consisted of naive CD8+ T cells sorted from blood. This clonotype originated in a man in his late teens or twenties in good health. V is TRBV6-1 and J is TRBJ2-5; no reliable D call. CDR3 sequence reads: CASSDDWLETQYF. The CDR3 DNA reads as TGTGCCAGCAGTGATGATTGGTTAGAGACCCAGTACTTC.